The 4 T cell receptor beta chains in this list originate from one sample, sequenced in a study of cytomegalovirus exposure and HLA in healthy donors. Use of 60 Vbeta and 13 Jbeta primers characterized the PCR. Sequencing was performed with immunoSEQ multiplex PCR; in TCRdb, only in-frame clones are kept and a portion is missing. The table lists some 150,000 clones, 74% of them singletons. The sequencing sample was made of PBMCs. Receptors originate from a young man in good health and CMV-seropositive.

V and J are TRBV30 and TRBJ2-5; tentatively, D is TRBD1 (6 bases). Per germline, CDR1 GTSNPN and CDR2 SVGIG (reference sequence). The CDR3 runs 14 residues. Trimming removed 4 bases at V and 4 bases at J, with 16 bases between. In DNA, the CDR3 is TGTGCCTGGACCAGGGGCAACTCGGGAGAGACCCAGTACTTC. It encodes CAWTRGNSGETQYF.

The chain has TRBV18 and TRBJ2-7; 9 nucleotides match TRBD2. J gave up 0 bases and V 1 base, and 4 bases lay outside the gene matches. This CDR3 region has 16 residues. Germline values: CDR1 KGHSH, CDR2 LQKENI. Written as DNA, the CDR3 is TGTGCCAGCTCACCACGGCTAGCGGGAAGCTCCTACGAGCAGTACTTC. The encoded protein is CASSPRLAGSSYEQYF.

The chain carries TRBV2 and TRBJ1-5; 8 bases map to TRBD1. The ends lost 4 bases at V and 2 bases at J; junction bases unmatched: 4. This CDR3 has 15 amino acids. Germline values: CDR1 SNHLY, CDR2 FYNNEI. The CDR3 spells CASSGRTGRNQPQHF. CDR3 coding DNA: TGTGCCAGCAGTGGGAGGACAGGGCGCAATCAGCCCCAGCATTTT.

The rearrangement uses TRBV2 and TRBJ1-5, with 7 bases fitting TRBD1. In germline, CDR1 is SNHLY, CDR2 FYNNEI. CDR3 length equals 18 residues. The J segment lost 0 bases and the V segment lost 4 bases, leaving 12 bases of the junction unmatched. The CDR3 bases are TGTGCCAGCAGTGCAAAGGGAAAGACAGGGATTAGCAATCAGCCCCAGCATTTT. Translating gives CASSAKGKTGISNQPQHF.